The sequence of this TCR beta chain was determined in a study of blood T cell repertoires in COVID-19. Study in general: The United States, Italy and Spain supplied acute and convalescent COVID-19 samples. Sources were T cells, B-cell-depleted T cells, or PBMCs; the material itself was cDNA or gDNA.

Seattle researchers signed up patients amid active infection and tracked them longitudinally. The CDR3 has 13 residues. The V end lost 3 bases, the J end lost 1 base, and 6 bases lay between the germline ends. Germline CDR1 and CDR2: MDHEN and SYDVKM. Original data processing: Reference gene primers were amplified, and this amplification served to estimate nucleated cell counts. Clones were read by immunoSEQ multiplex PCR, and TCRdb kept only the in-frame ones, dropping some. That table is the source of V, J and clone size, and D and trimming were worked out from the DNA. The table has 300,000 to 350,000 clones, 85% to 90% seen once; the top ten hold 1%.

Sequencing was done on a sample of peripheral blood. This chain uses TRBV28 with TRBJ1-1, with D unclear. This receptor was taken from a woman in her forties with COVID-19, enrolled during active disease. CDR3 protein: CASSFSTNTEAFF. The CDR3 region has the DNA TGTGCCAGCAGTTTCAGTACGAACACTGAAGCTTTCTTT.